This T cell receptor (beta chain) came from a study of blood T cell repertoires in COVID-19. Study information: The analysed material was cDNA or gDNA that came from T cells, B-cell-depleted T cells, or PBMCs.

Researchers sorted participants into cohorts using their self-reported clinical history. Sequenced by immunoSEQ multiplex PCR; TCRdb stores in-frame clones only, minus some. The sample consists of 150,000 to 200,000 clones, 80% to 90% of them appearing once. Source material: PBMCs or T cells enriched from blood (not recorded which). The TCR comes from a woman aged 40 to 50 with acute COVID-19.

CDR3 region: CASSLEGRANYGYTF. The CDR3 nucleotides are TGCGCCAGCAGCTTGGAAGGGAGAGCTAACTATGGCTACACCTTC. V usage is TRBV5-1 and J usage is TRBJ1-2, with unresolved D. V lost 0 bases, J lost 0 bases, and 9 bases lay in between. In germline, CDR1 is SGHRS, CDR2 YFSETQ. The CDR3 is 15 residues long.